This T cell receptor beta chain derives from a study of blood T cell repertoires in COVID-19. The overall study: PBMCs, B-cell-depleted T cells, or T cells were the source of the cDNA or gDNA that made up the material.

Germline CDR1 is MNHEY and CDR2 is SVGAGI. The CDR3 extends over 14 amino acids. Trimming removed 10 bases from V and 1 base from J; junction bases left unmatched: 5. Assay used: immunoSEQ multiplex PCR; TCRdb lists only in-frame clones, some missing. The sample shows about 150,000 clones, 65% to 90% of them seen only once. This TCR derives from a man between 65 and 85 years old with acute or convalescent COVID-19. What was sequenced was peripheral blood. The chain couples TRBV6-5 to TRBJ2-2, with 8 bases identical to TRBD1. This CDR3 reads CATRGTGNTGELFF. Written as DNA, the CDR3 is TGTGCCACAAGAGGGACAGGGAACACCGGGGAGCTGTTTTTT.